These 30 T cell receptor beta chains originate from one sample sequenced in a study of blood T cell repertoires in COVID-19. Sequencing was performed with immunoSEQ multiplex PCR; in TCRdb, only in-frame clones are kept and a portion is missing. The repertoire includes almost 400,000 clones, roughly 91% of them detected once, and approximately 1.5% sits in the top ten. Material for sequencing was PBMCs or T cells enriched from blood (not recorded which). The receptors shown here come from a young woman who had recovered from COVID-19.

This clone was seen more than once but under ten times. This chain links TRBV7-9 with TRBJ1-6, with TRBD1 as a possible D gene (6 bases). This CDR3 comprises 14 residues. Trimming shortened V by 4 bases and J by 5 bases, and 9 bases separated the two germline ends. The germline V gene has CDR1 SEHNR and CDR2 FQNEAQ (reference sequence). The CDR3 sequence: CASSYREHNSPLHF. The CDR3 DNA sequence: TGTGCCAGCAGCTACAGGGAACATAATTCACCCCTCCACTTT.

This clone was detected once. V is TRBV10-3 and J is TRBJ1-1, with 9 bases matching TRBD1. With 10 bases clipped from V and 7 bases from J, the junction kept 13 bases outside the gene matches. The CDR3 is 14 residues long. The V gene's germline CDR1 is ENHRY and CDR2 SYGVKD. CDR3 residues: CATCPGTGTVEAFF. As DNA, the CDR3 is TGTGCCACCTGTCCCGGGACAGGGACTGTTGAAGCTTTCTTT.

This clone occurred a few times. Other nucleotide sequences from this sample produce the same CDR3. The CDR3, as DNA: TGTGCCAGCAGCGATCGGGTCTATGGCTACACCTTC. Its protein is CASSDRVYGYTF. The chain carries TRBV9 and TRBJ1-2, with unresolved D. This CDR3 spans 12 amino acids. CDR1 is SGDLS and CDR2 is YYNGEE in the germline V gene. The ends were cut back, 3 bases at V and 4 bases at J, with 7 bases in the middle.

The CDR3 protein is CASSYQRGQSTDTQYF. The CDR3 DNA reads as TGTGCCAGCAGCTATCAGCGGGGGCAAAGCACAGATACGCAGTATTTT. This chain uses TRBV7-6 with TRBJ2-3; 8 bases match TRBD2. CDR1 is SGHVS, CDR2 FNYEAQ, per germline. This CDR3 region has 16 residues. Trimming took 4 bases from V and 0 from J; bases not matched to a gene: 6.

The chain combines TRBV9 with TRBJ1-1; no clear D gene. CDR3 length: 13 amino acids. Germline values: CDR1 SGDLS, CDR2 YYNGEE. V gave up 0 bases and J gave up 9 bases, with 12 bases separating them. The CDR3 is CASSVGYGDKAFF. CDR3 nucleotide sequence: TGTGCCAGCAGCGTAGGATACGGGGATAAAGCTTTCTTT.

This clone appeared once. The chain joins TRBV3-1 (or the pseudogene TRBV3-2) to TRBJ2-1; 12 bases map to TRBD2. CDR1 is LGHDT, CDR2 YNNKEL, per germline (reference sequence). CDR3 length equals 13 residues. The J segment lost 8 bases and the V segment lost 4 bases, leaving 0 bases of the junction unmatched. The CDR3 DNA sequence: TGTGCCAGCAGCCGACTAGCGGGAGATGAGCAGTTCTTC. Amino acids: CASSRLAGDEQFF.

V and J are TRBV10-1 and TRBJ1-2; D may be TRBD1 (5 bases). The V gene lost 6 bases and the J gene lost 7 bases, with 15 bases spanning the gap. CDR3 size: 13 residues. Germline V gene data show CDR1 as WNHNN and CDR2 as SYGVQD (reference sequence). The CDR3 DNA is TGCGCCAGCAGGGCCAGGACATGGTTTGGCTACACCTTC. Translating it yields CASRARTWFGYTF.

The chain carries TRBV5-4 and TRBJ1-2; D may be TRBD1 (6 bases). The CDR3 is 17 residues long. Germline CDR1 SGHNT, CDR2 YYREEE (reference sequence). Trimming pared 0 bases from V and 2 bases from J, leaving 17 bases between. CDR3 DNA sequence: TGTGCCAGCAGCTTGGAGCAGGGGTCCACCCCCAACTATGGCTACACCTTC. Translation gives CASSLEQGSTPNYGYTF.

This chain connects TRBV30 to TRBJ1-1; D perhaps matches TRBD1 (5 bases). CDR1 and CDR2 from the germline V gene are GTSNPN and SVGIG (reference sequence). Trimming removed 0 bases at V and 4 bases at J, with 12 bases between. The CDR3 is 14 amino acids. The CDR3 region has the DNA TGTGCCTGGAGTGTCGCAGGGTTAGGCACTGAAGCTTTCTTT. Residues: CAWSVAGLGTEAFF.

The chain employs TRBV4-3 and TRBJ2-7; 7 bases map to TRBD1. CDR1 is LGHNA and CDR2 is YSLEER in the germline V gene. CDR3 length: 15 residues. The trim removed 0 bases at V and 3 bases at J, leaving 5 bases unmatched. The CDR3 loop is CASSQDFRTGYEQYF. In nucleotides, the CDR3 is TGCGCCAGCAGCCAAGATTTTCGGACAGGCTACGAGCAGTACTTC.

This clone appeared a single time. The chain is built from TRBV19 and TRBJ2-7; 7 bases are shared with TRBD2. The germline V gene has CDR1 LNHDA and CDR2 SQIVND (reference sequence). The CDR3 contains 18 residues. The J segment lost 1 base and the V segment lost 2 bases, leaving 14 bases of the junction unmatched. CDR3 DNA: TGTGCCAGTAGTATATCTCTCCCTAGCGGCCTCTTGTCCTACGAGCAGTACTTC. Protein: CASSISLPSGLLSYEQYF.

V gene TRBV2 combines with J gene TRBJ1-4; 9 bases match TRBD1. Germline assignment: CDR1 SNHLY and CDR2 FYNNEI. V lost 5 bases and J lost 5; bases outside the gene matches: 6. The CDR3 is 15 residues long. CDR3 coding DNA: TGTGCCAGCAGTAGGAAGACAGGGGGAAATGAAAAACTGTTTTTT. As protein: CASSRKTGGNEKLFF. Filled out from reference TRBV2 and TRBJ1-4, the complete variable domain reads EPEVTQTPSHQVTQMGQEVILRCVPISNHLYFYWYRQILGQKVEFLVSFYNNEISEKSEIFDDQFSVERPDGSNFTLKIRSTKLEDSAMYFCASSRKTGGNEKLFFGSGTQLSVL.

This clone was counted once. The CDR3 protein is CAWARTGNYGYTF. The CDR3 nucleotides are TGTGCCTGGGCTAGGACAGGGAACTATGGCTACACCTTC. The rearrangement joins TRBV30 to TRBJ1-2; the match to TRBD1 covers 8 bases. The germline gives CDR1 GTSNPN, CDR2 SVGIG (reference sequence). The V gene end was trimmed by 5 bases and the J gene end by 2 bases; junction bases not matched to a gene: 4. The CDR3 is 13 amino acids.

V is TRBV6-2 or TRBV6-3 and J is TRBJ2-7; 7 nucleotides agree with TRBD2. The CDR3 sequence is 14 residues long. CDR1 and CDR2 from the germline V gene are MNHEY and SVGEGT. V shed 3 bases, J shed 4 bases, and the junction held 6 bases outside the gene matches. The CDR3 loop reads CASSYERGGYEQYF. For the CDR3, the DNA is TGTGCCAGCAGTTATGAGCGGGGCGGGTACGAGCAGTACTTC.

The rearrangement links TRBV6-1 to TRBJ1-2; D call uncertain. Germline V lookup: CDR1 MNHNS, CDR2 SASEGT. The V end was cut by 1 base, the J end by 6 bases, with 9 bases between. The CDR3 runs 13 residues. The CDR3 loop reads CASSEGLMDGYTF. CDR3 coding DNA: TGTGCCAGCAGTGAAGGACTGATGGATGGCTACACCTTC.

This chain links TRBV18 with TRBJ1-6; a possible D gene is TRBD1 (6 bases). From germline, CDR1 is KGHSH and CDR2 LQKENI. Trimming stripped 1 base from V and 7 bases from J, with 11 bases between. The CDR3 contains 15 residues. CDR3 DNA: TGTGCCAGCTCACCACTCAGACAGGAAAATTCACCCCTCCACTTT. It yields the protein CASSPLRQENSPLHF.

This rearrangement joins TRBV11-3 to TRBJ2-7, with TRBD2 matching over 14 bases. Germline CDR1 SGHNT, CDR2 YENEEA. This CDR3 contains 15 residues. V lost 5 bases and J lost 5; bases outside the gene matches: 5. CDR3 nucleotide sequence: TGTGCCAGCAGCCTTGGACTAGCGGGAGGCGACGAGCAGTACTTC. It is translated as CASSLGLAGGDEQYF.

This clone was detected only once. This chain uses TRBV9 with TRBJ1-6; D perhaps matches TRBD1 (6 bases). Germline V gives CDR1 SGDLS, CDR2 YYNGEE. Trimming took off 3 bases at V and 6 bases at J, with 13 bases between the two ends. The CDR3 sequence is 15 residues long. The CDR3 protein is CASSALGTFNSPLHF. CDR3 coding DNA: TGTGCCAGCAGCGCTTTAGGGACATTTAATTCACCCCTCCACTTT.

The chain couples TRBV2 to TRBJ1-1; 10 nucleotides agree with TRBD1. Germline V gene sequence: CDR1 SNHLY, CDR2 FYNNEI. This CDR3 has 15 amino acids. Trimming took 6 bases from V and 6 from J; bases not matched to a gene: 10. The CDR3 loop reads CASRIGTGAIAEAFF. CDR3 DNA sequence: TGTGCCAGCAGAATAGGGACAGGGGCGATCGCTGAAGCTTTCTTT.

CDR3 in amino acids: CASSPPPWTGTGRFGGELFF. The CDR3 DNA follows: TGTGCCAGCAGTCCACCTCCATGGACAGGGACAGGGAGGTTCGGCGGGGAGCTGTTTTTT. This chain uses TRBV28 with TRBJ2-2; the match to TRBD1 covers 9 bases. Germline trimming cut 5 bases from V and 7 bases from J; bases unmatched to any gene: 23. CDR3 size: 20 residues. From germline, CDR1 is MDHEN and CDR2 SYDVKM.

The sample holds one count of this clone. The V gene is TRBV12-3 or TRBV12-4, the J gene TRBJ2-7; perhaps TRBD2 as D (5 bases). The CDR3 contains 13 residues. Deletions cut 6 bases from V and 0 bases from J, with 9 bases between. CDR3 protein: CASSFGVSYEQYF. The CDR3 DNA follows: TGTGCCAGCAGCTTCGGGGTCTCCTACGAGCAGTACTTC.

This clone was seen a few times. Other DNA sequences in the same sample also yield this CDR3. The chain couples TRBV11-3 to TRBJ2-2; D unresolved. This CDR3 contains 13 residues. Germline V gene lookup returns CDR1 SGHNT and CDR2 YENEEA. The germline V and J ends were trimmed by 3 bases and 2 bases, with 4 bases remaining between them. This chain's CDR3 is CASSLRNTGELFF. In nucleotides, the CDR3 is TGTGCCAGCAGCTTGAGAAACACCGGGGAGCTGTTTTTT.

The chain uses TRBV4-3 and TRBJ1-1; no clear D. There are 13 residues in the CDR3. The germline V and J ends were trimmed by 3 bases and 1 base, with 6 bases remaining between them. The germline gives CDR1 LGHNA, CDR2 YSLEER. CDR3 amino acids: CASSHRRNTEAFF. Here the CDR3 DNA reads TGCGCCAGCAGCCACAGAAGGAACACTGAAGCTTTCTTT.

This chain joins TRBV4-2 and TRBJ2-3, with 11 positions matching TRBD2. Germline V CDR1 and CDR2: LGHNA, YNFKEQ. This CDR3 has 19 residues. Trimming at V came to 0 bases and at J to 0 bases, leaving 8 bases not matched to a gene. CDR3 residues: CASSQEFRRTSGSTDTQYF. As DNA, the CDR3 is TGTGCCAGCAGCCAAGAGTTCCGTCGGACTAGCGGGAGCACAGATACGCAGTATTTT.

The chain combines TRBV3-1 (or the pseudogene TRBV3-2) with TRBJ1-1; TRBD1 aligns across 9 bases. Trimming took 1 base from V and 6 from J; bases not matched to a gene: 3. The V gene's germline CDR1 is LGHDT and CDR2 YNNKEL (reference sequence). The CDR3 covers 14 residues. CDR3 in amino acids: CASSQGTGEAEAFF. CDR3 nucleotide sequence: TGTGCCAGCAGCCAAGGGACAGGGGAAGCTGAAGCTTTCTTT.

The chain recombines TRBV6-5 with TRBJ2-7, with 9 bases lining up with TRBD1. The CDR3 runs 15 residues. The germline gives CDR1 MNHEY, CDR2 SVGAGI. The trim removed 6 bases at V and 6 bases at J, leaving 12 bases unmatched. CDR3 sequence (DNA): TGTGCCAGCAGGCCTTACTCCGGGACAGGGCTCGAGCAGTACTTC. Its protein is CASRPYSGTGLEQYF.

The rearrangement uses TRBV28 and TRBJ1-5, with 10 bases identical to TRBD1. Germline V CDR1 and CDR2: MDHEN, SYDVKM. CDR3 length equals 17 residues. The V segment lost 2 bases and the J segment 2 bases; nucleotides outside the gene matches: 6. The CDR3 sequence: CASSLGDRGWGNQPQHF. The CDR3 nucleotides read TGTGCCAGCAGTTTAGGGGACAGGGGATGGGGCAATCAGCCCCAGCATTTT. The full variable domain, its missing parts supplied by reference TRBV28 and TRBJ1-5, is DVKVTQSSRYLVKRTGEKVFLECVQDMDHENMFWYRQDPGLGLRLIYFSYDVKMKEKGDIPEGYSVSREKKERFSLILESASTNQTSMYLCASSLGDRGWGNQPQHFGDGTRLSIL.

V gene TRBV9 combines with J gene TRBJ2-3; tentative D call: TRBD1 (6 bases). This CDR3 spans 15 amino acids. V shed 4 bases and J shed 1 base, with 13 bases lying between them. Per germline, CDR1 SGDLS and CDR2 YYNGEE. CDR3 DNA sequence: TGTGCCAGCAGCTCAACAGGGTTCCGCACAGATACGCAGTATTTT. Amino acids: CASSSTGFRTDTQYF.

This clone was detected only once. This chain links TRBV12-3 or TRBV12-4 with TRBJ1-3; no clear D gene. This CDR3 has 13 amino acids. V dropped 1 base and J dropped 6 bases, with 7 bases sitting between them. Written as DNA, the CDR3 is TGTGCCAGCAGTTTAGGCGCCGCAAACACCATATATTTT. The encoded protein is CASSLGAANTIYF.

V and J are TRBV4-1 and TRBJ1-5; D remains unclear. V lost 3 bases, J lost 4 bases, and 7 bases lay in between. Germline V gene data show CDR1 as MGHRA and CDR2 as YSYEKL. CDR3 length equals 13 residues. The DNA for the CDR3 is TGCGCCAGCAGCCAGATAGAAAATCAGCCCCAGCATTTT. This encodes CASSQIENQPQHF.